This T cell receptor beta chain was recovered during a study of blood T cells in healthy people across ages. This clonotype showed up just a few times. Its antigen is not identified. Sample-barcoded 5' priming and a J-beta primer mix drove a second PCR of roughly 7 to 11 cycles. Using its own MiXCR run on the 5' RACE reads, TCRdb lists one record per CDR3 protein. The data show 630,000 or so distinct CDR3 sequences, with about a third seen just once and 15% to 17% held by the top ten. Germline trimming cut 1 base from V and 1 base from J; bases unmatched to any gene: 11. Germline loops: CDR1 SGHRS, CDR2 YFSETQ. The CDR3 is 17 residues long. The sample providers were healthy Caucasian people from Russia, aged about 6 to 95. Donors each provided around 9 milliliters of peripheral blood. Findings and limits, study-wide: Older age went with lower TCR beta diversity per million T cells, in a roughly linear way.

The sample was blood. The clonotype originates from a woman of 80 years or more in good health. V and J are TRBV5-1 and TRBJ2-7; 7 nucleotides line up with TRBD2. CDR3 nucleotide sequence: TGCGCCAGCAGCTTGACTTGGGGGGGGGTCCATTCCTACGAGCAGTACTTC. Protein: CASSLTWGGVHSYEQYF. Variable domain in full (rest from reference TRBV5-1 and TRBJ2-7): KAGVTQTPRYLIKTRGQQVTLSCSPISGHRSVSWYQQTPGQGLQFLFEYFSETQRNKGNFPGRFSGRQFSNSRSEMNVSTLELGDSALYLCASSLTWGGVHSYEQYFGPGTRLTVT.